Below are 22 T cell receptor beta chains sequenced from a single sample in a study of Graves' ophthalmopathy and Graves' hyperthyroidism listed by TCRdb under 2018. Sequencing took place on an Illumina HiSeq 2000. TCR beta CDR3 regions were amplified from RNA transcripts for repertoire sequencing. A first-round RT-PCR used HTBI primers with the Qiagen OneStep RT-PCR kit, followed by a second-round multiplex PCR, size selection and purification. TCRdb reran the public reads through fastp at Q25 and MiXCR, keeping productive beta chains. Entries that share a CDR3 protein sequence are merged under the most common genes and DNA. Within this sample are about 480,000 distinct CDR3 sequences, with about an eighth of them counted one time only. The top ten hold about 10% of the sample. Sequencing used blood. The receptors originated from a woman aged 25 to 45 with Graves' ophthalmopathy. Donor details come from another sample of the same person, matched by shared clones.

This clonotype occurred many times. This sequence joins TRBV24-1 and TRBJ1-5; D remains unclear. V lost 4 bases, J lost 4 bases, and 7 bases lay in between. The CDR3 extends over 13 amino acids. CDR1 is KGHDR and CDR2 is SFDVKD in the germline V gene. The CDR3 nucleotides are TGTGCCACCAGTGAACAGTATAATCAGCCCCAGCATTTT. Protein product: CATSEQYNQPQHF.

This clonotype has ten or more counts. The CDR3 coding sequence is TGTGCTAGTGCCGGTAGCGGGGGGGCGGGGGAGACCCAGTACTTC. Translating it yields CASAGSGGAGETQYF. This chain connects TRBV12-5 to TRBJ2-5; 11 bases agree with TRBD2. The CDR3 sequence is 15 residues long. CDR1 is LGHNT, CDR2 FRNRAP, per germline. The V segment lost 7 bases and the J segment 5 bases; nucleotides outside the gene matches: 9.

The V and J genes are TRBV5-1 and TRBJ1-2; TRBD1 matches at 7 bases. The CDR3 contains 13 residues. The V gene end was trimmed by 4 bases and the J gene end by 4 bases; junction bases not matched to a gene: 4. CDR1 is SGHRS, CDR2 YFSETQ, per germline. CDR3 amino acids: CASSMGQTYGYTF. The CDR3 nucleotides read TGCGCCAGCAGCATGGGACAGACCTATGGCTACACCTTC.

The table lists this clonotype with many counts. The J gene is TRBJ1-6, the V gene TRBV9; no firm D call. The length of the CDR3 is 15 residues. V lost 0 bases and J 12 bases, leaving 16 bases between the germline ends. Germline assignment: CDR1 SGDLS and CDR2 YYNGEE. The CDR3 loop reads CASSVGGRSLEPLHF. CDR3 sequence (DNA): TGTGCCAGCAGCGTAGGCGGCAGGTCACTGGAACCCCTCCACTTT.

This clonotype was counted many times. The CDR3 nucleotides are TGTGCCAGCAGCGCAGCTGGGGACAGGGGTTACGAGCAGTACTTC. Protein product: CASSAAGDRGYEQYF. The rearrangement links TRBV9 to TRBJ2-7; 10 bases map to TRBD1. The V gene end was trimmed by 3 bases and the J gene end by 4 bases; junction bases not matched to a gene: 7. CDR1 is SGDLS, CDR2 YYNGEE, per germline. The CDR3 runs to 15 residues.

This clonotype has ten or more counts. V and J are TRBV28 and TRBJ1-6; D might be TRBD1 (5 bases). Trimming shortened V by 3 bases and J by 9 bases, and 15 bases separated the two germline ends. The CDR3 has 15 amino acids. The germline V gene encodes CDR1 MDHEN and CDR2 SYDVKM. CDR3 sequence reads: CASSLHPIRASPLHF. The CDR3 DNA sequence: TGTGCCAGCAGTTTGCATCCTATCAGGGCTTCACCCCTCCACTTT.

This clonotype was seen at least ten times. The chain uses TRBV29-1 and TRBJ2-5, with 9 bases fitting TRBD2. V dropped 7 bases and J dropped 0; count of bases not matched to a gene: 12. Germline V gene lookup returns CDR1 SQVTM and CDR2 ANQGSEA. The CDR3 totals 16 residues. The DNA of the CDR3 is TGCAGCGCGGAGGGGGGACTAGCAACGTACCAAGAGACCCAGTACTTC. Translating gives CSAEGGLATYQETQYF.

CDR3 DNA: TGTGCCAGCTCCCCTTTTACTCGAGGAAACACTGAAGCTTTCTTT. It encodes CASSPFTRGNTEAFF. J is TRBJ1-1 and V is TRBV18; unclear D gene. Germline V CDR1 and CDR2: KGHSH, LQKENI. V was clipped by 6 bases and J by 2 bases, with 16 bases between them. The CDR3 runs to 15 residues.

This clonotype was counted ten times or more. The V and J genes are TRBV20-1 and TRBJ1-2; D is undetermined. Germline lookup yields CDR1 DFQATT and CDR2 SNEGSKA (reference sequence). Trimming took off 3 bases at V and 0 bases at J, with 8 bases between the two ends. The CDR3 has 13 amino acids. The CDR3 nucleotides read TGCAGTGCTAGTCTGGCCTCTAACTATGGCTACACCTTC. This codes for CSASLASNYGYTF.

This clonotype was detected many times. CDR3 coding DNA: TGTGCCAGCAGTTTAGGGACAGGGGAAACTCTCTTCAATCAGCCCCAGCATTTT. This codes for CASSLGTGETLFNQPQHF. The chain is built from TRBV12-3 or TRBV12-4 and TRBJ1-5; 9 bases are a match to TRBD1. Trimming took 1 base from V and 3 from J; bases not matched to a gene: 10. The CDR3 covers 18 residues.

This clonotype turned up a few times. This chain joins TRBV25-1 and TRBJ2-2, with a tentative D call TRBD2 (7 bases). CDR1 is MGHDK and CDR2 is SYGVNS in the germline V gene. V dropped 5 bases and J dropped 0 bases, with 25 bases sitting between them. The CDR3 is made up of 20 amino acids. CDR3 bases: TGTGCCAGCAGTATCCCCCCTCAGTATGGGGGGGCCTCGAACACCGGGGAGCTGTTTTTT. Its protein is CASSIPPQYGGASNTGELFF.

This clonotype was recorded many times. DNA of the CDR3: TGCAGCGTTCGTAATAGTGGGGCCGCCGAGCAGTACTTC. Translating gives CSVRNSGAAEQYF. The genes are TRBV29-1 and TRBJ2-7, with D possibly TRBD1 on 5 matching bases. V was clipped by 5 bases and J by 6 bases, with 17 bases between them. The CDR3 contains 13 residues. Germline V gene data show CDR1 as SQVTM and CDR2 as ANQGSEA.

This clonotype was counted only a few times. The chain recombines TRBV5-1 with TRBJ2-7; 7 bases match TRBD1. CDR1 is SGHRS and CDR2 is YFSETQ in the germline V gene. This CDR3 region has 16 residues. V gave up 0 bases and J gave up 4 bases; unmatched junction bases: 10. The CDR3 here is CASSLAQGGNLYEQYF. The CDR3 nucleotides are TGCGCCAGCAGCTTGGCCCAAGGGGGCAACCTATACGAGCAGTACTTC. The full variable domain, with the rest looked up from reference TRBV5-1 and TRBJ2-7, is KAGVTQTPRYLIKTRGQQVTLSCSPISGHRSVSWYQQTPGQGLQFLFEYFSETQRNKGNFPGRFSGRQFSNSRSEMNVSTLELGDSALYLCASSLAQGGNLYEQYFGPGTRLTVT.

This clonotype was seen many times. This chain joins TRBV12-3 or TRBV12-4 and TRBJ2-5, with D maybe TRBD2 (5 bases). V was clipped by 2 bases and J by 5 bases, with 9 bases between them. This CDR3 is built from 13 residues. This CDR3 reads CASSLKRGETQYF. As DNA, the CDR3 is TGTGCCAGCAGTTTAAAGCGAGGGGAGACCCAGTACTTC.

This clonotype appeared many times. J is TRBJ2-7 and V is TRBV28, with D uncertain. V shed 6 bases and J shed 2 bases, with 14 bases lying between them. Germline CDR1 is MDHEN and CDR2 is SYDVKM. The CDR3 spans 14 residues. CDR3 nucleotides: TGTGCCAGCAGATTCGCGTCCGGCGCCTACGAGCAGTACTTC. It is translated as CASRFASGAYEQYF.

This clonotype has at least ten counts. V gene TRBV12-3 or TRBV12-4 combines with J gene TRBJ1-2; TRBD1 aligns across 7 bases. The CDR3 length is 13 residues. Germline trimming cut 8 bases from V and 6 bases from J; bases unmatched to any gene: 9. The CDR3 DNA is TGTGCCAGCGAAGTACAGGGGTTCAATGGCTACACCTTC. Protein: CASEVQGFNGYTF.

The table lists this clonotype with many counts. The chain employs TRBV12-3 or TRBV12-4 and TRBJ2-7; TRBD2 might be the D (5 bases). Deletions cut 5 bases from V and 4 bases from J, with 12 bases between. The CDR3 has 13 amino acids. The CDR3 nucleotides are TGTGCCAGCAGTATACGGGGATCTTACGAGCAGTACTTC. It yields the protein CASSIRGSYEQYF.

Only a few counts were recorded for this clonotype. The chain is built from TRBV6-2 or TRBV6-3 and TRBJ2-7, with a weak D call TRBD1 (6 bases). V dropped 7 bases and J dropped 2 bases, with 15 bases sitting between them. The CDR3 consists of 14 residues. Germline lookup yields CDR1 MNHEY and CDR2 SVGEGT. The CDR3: CASKPGHEPYEQYF. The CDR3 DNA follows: TGTGCCAGCAAACCGGGACACGAACCCTACGAGCAGTACTTC.

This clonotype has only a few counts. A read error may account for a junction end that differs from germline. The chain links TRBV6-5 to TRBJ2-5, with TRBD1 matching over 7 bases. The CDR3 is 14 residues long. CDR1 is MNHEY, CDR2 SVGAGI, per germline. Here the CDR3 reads CASSWERGRETKYF. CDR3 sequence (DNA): TGTGCCAGCAGTTGGGAAAGGGGGCGTGAGACCAAGTACTTC.

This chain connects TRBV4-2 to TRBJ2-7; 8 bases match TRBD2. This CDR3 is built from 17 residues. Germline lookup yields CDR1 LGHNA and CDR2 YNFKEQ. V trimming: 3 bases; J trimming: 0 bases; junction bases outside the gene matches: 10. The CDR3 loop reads CASSQELAVSVSYEQYF. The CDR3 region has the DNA TGTGCCAGCAGCCAGGAACTAGCGGTTAGCGTCTCCTACGAGCAGTACTTC.

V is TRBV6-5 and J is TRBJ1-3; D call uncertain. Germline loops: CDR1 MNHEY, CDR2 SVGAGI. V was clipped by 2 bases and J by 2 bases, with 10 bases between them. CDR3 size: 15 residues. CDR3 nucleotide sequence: TGTGCCAGCAGTTACGAGGCCTCAGCTGGAAACACCATATATTTT. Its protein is CASSYEASAGNTIYF.

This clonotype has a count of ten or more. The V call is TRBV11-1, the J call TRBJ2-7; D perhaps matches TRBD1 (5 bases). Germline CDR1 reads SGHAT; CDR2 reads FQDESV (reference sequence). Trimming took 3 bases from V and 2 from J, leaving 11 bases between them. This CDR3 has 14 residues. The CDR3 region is CASSLVDRTYEQYF. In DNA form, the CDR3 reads TGTGCCAGCAGCTTGGTAGACAGAACCTACGAGCAGTACTTC.